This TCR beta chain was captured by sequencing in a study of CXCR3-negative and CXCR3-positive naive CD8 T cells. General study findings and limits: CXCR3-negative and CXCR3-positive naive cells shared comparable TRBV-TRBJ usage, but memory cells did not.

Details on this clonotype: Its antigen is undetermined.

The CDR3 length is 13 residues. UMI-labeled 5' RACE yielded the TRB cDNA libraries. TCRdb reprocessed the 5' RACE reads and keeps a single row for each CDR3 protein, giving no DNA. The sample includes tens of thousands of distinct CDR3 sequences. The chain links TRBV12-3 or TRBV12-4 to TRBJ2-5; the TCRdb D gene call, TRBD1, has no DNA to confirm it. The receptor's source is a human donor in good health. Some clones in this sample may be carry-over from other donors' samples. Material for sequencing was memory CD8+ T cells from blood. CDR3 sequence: CASSLQGSETQYF.